What follows are 6 T cell receptor beta chains derived from one specimen sequenced in a study of T-cell memory formation after mild COVID-19. One entry per CDR3 protein results from TCRdb running MiXCR on the 5' RACE reads. The sample records roughly 280,000 distinct CDR3 sequences, around 8% being singletons. The sample consisted of PBMCs or a T cell subset sorted from them (not recorded which). Receptors originate from a young man who had mild COVID-19 (a few samples of this study predate the infection). Cell type and time point are not known.

This clonotype was seen a handful of times. The genes are TRBV6-5 and TRBJ1-6; a possible D gene is TRBD1 (5 bases). This CDR3 contains 15 residues. CDR1 MNHEY and CDR2 SVGAGI come from the germline V gene. V was pared by 0 bases and J by 12 bases, with 15 bases between. The CDR3 reads CASSYSPGRREPLHF. In DNA form, the CDR3 reads TGTGCCAGCAGTTACTCGCCGGGACGAAGGGAACCCCTCCACTTT.

This clonotype was counted between two and nine times. The V gene is TRBV6-2 or TRBV6-3, the J gene TRBJ1-3; D remains ambiguous. This CDR3 contains 14 residues. Germline values: CDR1 MNHEY, CDR2 SVGEGT. The V and J ends lost 7 bases and 0 bases respectively, with 10 bases between them. The CDR3 DNA is TGTGCCAGCACTCCGTCGGGCTCTGGAAACACCATATATTTT. It translates to CASTPSGSGNTIYF.

This chain joins TRBV6-5 and TRBJ1-2; the D gene is possibly TRBD1 (6 bases). Trimming stripped 0 bases from V and 4 bases from J, with 9 bases between. The germline V gene has CDR1 MNHEY and CDR2 SVGAGI. This CDR3 has 14 residues. The CDR3 spells CASSYSGGVYGYTF. The DNA of the CDR3 is TGTGCCAGCAGTTACTCGGGGGGCGTCTATGGCTACACCTTC.

This clonotype was seen many times. The chain joins TRBV6-5 to TRBJ2-3; 7 nucleotides align to TRBD2. With 4 bases clipped from V and 4 bases from J, the junction kept 5 bases outside the gene matches. The CDR3 covers 14 residues. In germline, CDR1 is MNHEY, CDR2 SVGAGI. CDR3 in amino acids: CASSWRGLPDTQYF. For the CDR3, the DNA is TGTGCCAGCAGTTGGCGGGGGTTACCAGATACGCAGTATTTT.

J is TRBJ1-6 and V is TRBV12-3 or TRBV12-4, with D possibly matching TRBD1 (5 bases). V lost 2 bases, J lost 3 bases, and 11 bases lay in between. This CDR3 has 16 amino acids. The CDR3 sequence: CASSLWGGDYNSPLHF. The CDR3 DNA follows: TGTGCCAGCAGTTTATGGGGGGGGGACTATAATTCACCCCTCCACTTT.

This clonotype was counted only a few times. V gene TRBV7-9 combines with J gene TRBJ1-1; perhaps TRBD1 as D (5 bases). The CDR3 sequence is 14 residues long. Germline CDR1 reads SEHNR; CDR2 reads FQNEAQ (reference sequence). Deletions cut 5 bases from V and 0 bases from J, with 10 bases between. The CDR3 bases are TGTGCCAGCAGCCAGGGTTACATGAACACTGAAGCTTTCTTT. Protein sequence: CASSQGYMNTEAFF.